Listed below are T cell receptor beta chains from one sample, sequenced in a study of cytomegalovirus exposure and HLA in healthy donors. The repertoire was sequenced with immunoSEQ multiplex PCR; TCRdb's copy has only in-frame clones and lacks some. The table lists 180,000 or so clones, over 75% of them singletons, with 2.5% to 3.5% in the top ten. The sequenced sample consisted of PBMCs. The origin of the receptors is a female donor in good health and CMV-seronegative. Each CDR3 is given with its conserved first and last residue. A D gene is named only where the DNA matches it firmly. Some rows mark clone size as missing; the rest say once, few, many or name a class of expanded clone.

>13|TRBJ1-1|.|TRBD1|TRBV6-6
CASSYSRDRGAFF
TGTGCCAGCAGTTACTCCCGGGACAGGGGAGCTTTCTTT
>14|TRBJ1-4|.|.|TRBV5-1
CASTTGSTNEKLFF
TGCGCCAGCACAACAGGGTCAACTAATGAAAAACTGTTTTTT
>15|TRBJ1-1|few|TRBD1|TRBV10-3
CAISESTGETTEAFF
TGTGCCATCAGTGAGTCGACAGGGGAGACCACTGAAGCTTTCTTT
>15|TRBJ1-4|.|TRBD1|TRBV7-8
CASSSQGVTNEKLFF
TGTGCCAGCAGCTCCCAGGGGGTAACTAATGAAAAACTGTTTTTT
>16|TRBJ1-4|.|.|TRBV7-9
CASSHRLLGLNEKLFF
TGTGCCAGCAGCCACCGCCTCCTGGGACTGAATGAAAAACTGTTTTTT
>14|TRBJ1-5|few|.|TRBV2
CASSELQGSQPQHF
TGTGCCAGCAGTGAATTACAGGGAAGTCAGCCCCAGCATTTT
>15|TRBJ2-7|.|.|TRBV28
CASRWTPGGAYEQYF
TGTGCCAGCAGATGGACGCCCGGCGGGGCCTACGAGCAGTACTTC
>13|TRBJ2-7|.|TRBD2|TRBV27
CASSWGLAGEQYF
TGTGCCAGCAGTTGGGGGCTAGCGGGTGAGCAGTACTTC
>13|TRBJ2-6|.|.|TRBV19
CASSTTGANVLTF
TGTGCCAGTAGTACAACTGGGGCCAACGTCCTGACTTTC
>14|TRBJ1-5|.|.|TRBV28
CASSLGGSNQPQHF
TGTGCCAGCAGTTTGGGAGGAAGCAATCAGCCCCAGCATTTT
>17|TRBJ2-1|.|TRBD2|TRBV11-1
CASSLRNSGGSYNEQFF
TGTGCCAGCAGCCTTAGGAATAGCGGGGGGTCCTACAATGAGCAGTTCTTC
>15|TRBJ2-3|.|TRBD2|TRBV7-8
CASSSLAGETDTQYF
TGTGCCAGCAGCTCTTTAGCGGGAGAGACAGATACGCAGTATTTT
>14|TRBJ2-7|.|TRBD1|TRBV5-1
CASSAGTDSYEQYF
TGCGCCAGTTCTGCCGGGACAGATAGCTACGAGCAGTACTTC
>14|TRBJ1-5|.|.|TRBV5-6
CASSFPGTNQPQHF
TGTGCCAGCAGCTTTCCAGGGACTAATCAGCCCCAGCATTTT
>13|TRBJ2-5|.|.|TRBV7-3
CASSLYSGETQYF
TGTGCCAGCAGCCTCTACAGTGGGGAGACCCAGTACTTC
>14|TRBJ2-5|few|.|TRBV7-9
CASSFNRGAETQYF
TGTGCCAGCAGCTTTAATCGGGGGGCGGAGACCCAGTACTTC
>15|TRBJ2-3|once|.|TRBV15
CATSTGQQGPDTQYF
TGTGCCACCAGCACTGGACAGCAGGGCCCAGATACGCAGTATTTT
>14|TRBJ2-7|.|.|TRBV2
CASTAGLSSYEQYF
TGTGCCAGCACGGCGGGGTTAAGCTCCTACGAGCAGTACTTC
>16|TRBJ2-7|few|TRBD2|TRBV5-1
CASSLEVSGGPYEQYF
TGCGCCAGCAGCTTGGAAGTTAGCGGGGGGCCCTACGAGCAGTACTTC
>14|TRBJ1-4|.|TRBD1|TRBV29-1
CSVSEDRGGEKLFF
TGCAGCGTTTCCGAGGACAGGGGTGGTGAAAAACTGTTTTTT
>12|TRBJ1-1|.|.|TRBV1
CTPHRRNTEAFF
TGCACCCCACACAGGAGGAACACTGAAGCTTTCTTT
>15|TRBJ2-3|.|.|TRBV11-3
CASSLYGRGEDTQYF
TGTGCCAGCAGCTTATACGGCAGGGGGGAAGATACGCAGTATTTT
>15|TRBJ1-1|.|.|TRBV19
CASSIVAGANTEAFF
TGTGCCAGTAGTATAGTGGCGGGAGCGAACACTGAAGCTTTCTTT
>15|TRBJ1-5|few|.|TRBV6-5
CASSQDRNSNQPQHF
TGTGCCAGCAGTCAAGACAGAAATAGCAATCAGCCCCAGCATTTT
>13|TRBJ1-2|.|.|TRBV18
CASSPGGNYGYTF
TGTGCCAGCTCACCAGGAGGAAACTATGGCTACACCTTC
>15|TRBJ2-1|.|TRBD1|TRBV9
CASSVGQGIINEQFF
TGTGCCAGCAGCGTGGGACAGGGGATTATCAATGAGCAGTTCTTC
>14|TRBJ2-7|.|.|TRBV19
CASSPGHGSSEQYF
TGTGCCAGTAGTCCGGGACACGGTTCCTCCGAGCAGTACTTC
>15|TRBJ1-5|.|.|TRBV2
CASRSDKHSNQPQHF
TGTGCCAGCAGATCGGACAAACATAGCAATCAGCCCCAGCATTTT
>15|TRBJ2-3|.|.|TRBV28
CASSPREGLTDTQYF
TGTGCCAGCAGCCCCAGAGAGGGTCTAACAGATACGCAGTATTTT
>13|TRBJ2-7|.|TRBD1|TRBV5-1
CASSRTGLAEQYF
TGCGCCAGCAGCAGGACAGGGCTTGCCGAGCAGTACTTC
>14|TRBJ2-7|.|.|TRBV9
CASSVGGAAREQYF
TGTGCCAGCAGCGTAGGTGGGGCCGCGCGGGAGCAGTACTTC
>13|TRBJ2-1|.|TRBD2|TRBV7-3
CASSYGTNNEQFF
TGTGCCAGCAGCTACGGGACTAACAATGAGCAGTTCTTC
>13|TRBJ1-1|.|TRBD1|TRBV19
CASNTGVNTEAFF
TGTGCCAGTAATACAGGGGTGAACACTGAAGCTTTCTTT
>17|TRBJ2-1|.|TRBD1|TRBV7-3
CASSSRAPGQGYNEQFF
TGTGCCAGCAGCTCTAGGGCTCCGGGACAGGGTTACAATGAGCAGTTCTTC
>13|TRBJ1-3|.|.|TRBV6-6
CASNADTGNTIYF
TGTGCCAGCAACGCGGACACGGGCAACACCATATATTTT
>18|TRBJ1-1|.|.|TRBV18
CASSPRGTITLLNTEAFF
TGTGCCAGCTCCCCTAGGGGGACTATTACCCTCTTGAACACTGAAGCTTTCTTT
>14|TRBJ1-4|.|TRBD1|TRBV6-1
CASSENRKGAKLFF
TGTGCCAGCAGTGAGAACCGAAAGGGGGCAAAACTGTTTTTT
>13|TRBJ1-1|.|.|TRBV28
CASRGEGFTEAFF
TGTGCCAGCCGGGGGGAGGGGTTCACTGAAGCTTTCTTT
>16|TRBJ2-1|.|TRBD2|TRBV5-4
CASSPTSGGAMHEQFF
TGTGCCAGCAGCCCGACTAGCGGGGGGGCCATGCATGAGCAGTTCTTC
>14|TRBJ2-1|.|.|TRBV27
CASSSQGYHNEQFF
TGTGCCAGCAGTAGTCAGGGGTACCACAATGAGCAGTTCTTC
>14|TRBJ2-7|.|TRBD1|TRBV5-1
CASSLERGLGEQYF
TGCGCCAGCAGCTTGGAGAGGGGGCTAGGAGAGCAGTACTTC
>17|TRBJ2-1|.|TRBD2|TRBV5-4
CASSIGTSGAVGNEQFF
TGTGCCAGCAGCATCGGGACTAGCGGAGCTGTTGGCAATGAGCAGTTCTTC
>13|TRBJ2-1|once|TRBD2|TRBV29-1
CSVGTSGYNEQFF
TGCAGCGTTGGGACTAGCGGGTACAATGAGCAGTTCTTC
>15|TRBJ1-5|.|.|TRBV19
CASSIRGISNQPQHF
TGTGCCAGTAGTATAAGGGGGATCAGCAATCAGCCCCAGCATTTT
>17|TRBJ2-2|.|.|TRBV29-1
CSVEGLSDPFNPGELFF
TGCAGCGTTGAGGGACTGAGCGATCCCTTTAATCCCGGGGAGCTGTTTTTT
>15|TRBJ1-5|.|TRBD1|TRBV2
CASSGTGASNQPQHF
TGTGCCAGCAGTGGGACAGGGGCTAGCAATCAGCCCCAGCATTTT
>19|TRBJ2-2|.|TRBD2|TRBV19
CASSIVVETSGTNTGELFF
TGTGCCAGTAGTATAGTCGTTGAGACTAGCGGAACGAACACCGGGGAGCTGTTTTTT
>12|TRBJ2-5|.|.|TRBV6-1
CASTPSEETQYF
TGTGCCAGCACTCCAAGCGAGGAGACCCAGTACTTC
>14|TRBJ2-3|.|.|TRBV15
CATSQRGSTDTQYF
TGTGCCACCAGCCAGAGAGGGAGTACAGATACGCAGTATTTT